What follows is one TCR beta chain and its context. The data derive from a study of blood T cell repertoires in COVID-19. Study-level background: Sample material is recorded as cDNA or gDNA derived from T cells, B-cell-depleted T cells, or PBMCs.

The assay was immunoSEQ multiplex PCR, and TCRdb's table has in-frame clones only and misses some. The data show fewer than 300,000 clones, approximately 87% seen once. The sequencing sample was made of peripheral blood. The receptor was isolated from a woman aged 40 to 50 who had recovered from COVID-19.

Here the CDR3 reads CASSIISGGEQFF. The CDR3 region has the DNA TGTGCCAGCAGTATTATTTCAGGGGGGGAGCAGTTCTTC. This chain joins TRBV12-3 or TRBV12-4 and TRBJ2-1, with D perhaps matching TRBD1 (7 bases). CDR3 size: 13 residues. Trimming cost V 5 bases and J 10 bases, with 15 bases left between them.